These T cell receptor beta chains were read from a single sample in a study of T-cell reconstitution after alpha-beta-depleted transplantation in children. Using its own MiXCR run on the PCR reads, TCRdb lists one record per CDR3 protein. The sample gives under 400,000 distinct CDR3 sequences, roughly 25% of which show up once; 9.5% to 12% is in the top ten. This material consisted of PBMCs, mostly from graft donor cells, taken 180 days after TCRalphabeta/CD19-depleted stem cell transplant. These receptors were collected from a male patient younger than 18 who had a stem cell transplant for acute lymphoblastic leukemia, so the T cells may come from the graft donor. Each CDR3 is given with its conserved first and last residue. A D gene is named only where the DNA matches it firmly. Rows may omit the clone size; those that give it use once, few, many or a size class.

v_gene	abundance	j_gene	d_gene	CDR3aa	CDR3nt
TRBV7-9	NA	TRBJ2-1	TRBD2	CASSILTSGTYNEQFF	TGTGCCAGCAGCATCCTGACTAGCGGGACCTACAATGAGCAGTTCTTC
TRBV5-1	NA	TRBJ2-2	NA	CASSFSDLGPGELFF	TGCGCCAGCAGCTTTTCCGACTTGGGGCCCGGGGAGCTGTTTTTT
TRBV20-1	NA	TRBJ2-1	TRBD2	CCARAPSGRAQIPYNEQFF	TGCTGTGCTAGAGCCCCTAGCGGGAGGGCCCAAATTCCCTACAATGAGCAGTTCTTC
TRBV24-1	NA	TRBJ2-2	TRBD2	CATSHGEVAGGPGELFF	TGTGCCACCAGTCATGGCGAGGTAGCGGGAGGGCCCGGGGAGCTGTTTTTT
TRBV18	few	TRBJ2-1	TRBD1	CASSQLGQGTNEQFF	TGTGCCAGCTCCCAACTGGGACAGGGAACGAATGAGCAGTTCTTC
TRBV7-8	NA	TRBJ1-1	NA	CASRRRMNTEAFF	TGTGCCAGTAGGAGGAGGATGAACACTGAAGCTTTCTTT
TRBV12-3/TRBV12-4	NA	TRBJ2-1	NA	CASSWGLTAYNEQFF	TGTGCCAGCAGTTGGGGACTTACGGCCTACAATGAGCAGTTCTTC
TRBV20-1	few	TRBJ1-5	TRBD1	CSARDQGGWSNQPQHF	TGCAGTGCTAGAGATCAGGGGGGATGGAGCAATCAGCCCCAGCATTTT
TRBV20-1	few	TRBJ1-6	NA	CSARTLGGQYSPLHF	TGCAGTGCTAGAACCCTGGGAGGACAATATTCACCCCTCCACTTT
TRBV2	few	TRBJ1-3	NA	CASKLQAGIGNTIYF	TGTGCCAGCAAGCTTCAAGCAGGGATTGGAAACACCATATATTTT
TRBV7-6	many	TRBJ2-3	TRBD1	CASSPRTGPDTQYF	TGTGCCAGCAGCCCCCGGACAGGCCCCGATACGCAGTATTTT
TRBV15	few	TRBJ2-3	NA	CATIGTSTDTQYF	TGTGCCACCATTGGGACTAGCACAGATACGCAGTATTTT
TRBV20-1	NA	TRBJ2-1	TRBD1	CSAPPLRDRGLDEQFF	TGCAGTGCTCCCCCACTCCGGGACAGGGGATTAGATGAGCAGTTCTTC
TRBV3-1	few	TRBJ2-1	NA	CASSLALRIFF	TGTGCCAGCAGTTTAGCTCTCCGAATCTTCTTC
TRBV5-4	few	TRBJ1-2	NA	CASSLGAQGNYGYTF	TGTGCCAGCAGCTTGGGGGCGCAGGGGAACTATGGCTACACCTTC
TRBV19	few	TRBJ2-2	TRBD2	CASRPLAVFTGELFF	TGTGCCAGTAGGCCACTAGCGGTTTTCACCGGGGAGCTGTTTTTT
TRBV6-2/TRBV6-3	NA	TRBJ1-5	TRBD1	CASMPGTGVLSNQPQHF	TGTGCCAGCATGCCCGGGACAGGGGTTCTCAGCAATCAGCCCCAGCATTTT
TRBV6-5	NA	TRBJ2-7	NA	CASSYDTNYEQYF	TGTGCCAGCAGTTACGACACGAACTACGAGCAGTACTTC
TRBV20-1	NA	TRBJ2-7	TRBD1	CSARILDRALSYEQYF	TGCAGTGCTAGGATCCTGGACAGGGCACTATCCTACGAGCAGTACTTC
TRBV7-9	few	TRBJ2-1	NA	CASSITGRYNEQFF	TGTGCCAGCAGCATTACTGGACGATACAATGAGCAGTTCTTC
TRBV29-1	many	TRBJ1-2	NA	CSVDINYGYTF	TGCAGCGTTGACATTAACTATGGCTACACCTTC
TRBV6-1	NA	TRBJ2-2	NA	CASYNSGVGGELFF	TGTGCCAGCTATAACTCAGGGGTTGGCGGGGAGCTGTTTTTT
TRBV7-8	NA	TRBJ2-1	NA	CASGINRYNEQFF	TGTGCCAGCGGGATTAACCGGTACAATGAGCAGTTCTTC
TRBV6-5	NA	TRBJ2-7	NA	CATRVQLYEQYF	TGTGCCACTAGGGTACAGCTTTACGAGCAGTACTTC
TRBV14	few	TRBJ2-7	NA	CASSPLTALGRRHEQYF	TGTGCCAGCAGCCCCCTGACCGCACTCGGAAGGAGGCACGAGCAGTACTTC
TRBV5-1	many	TRBJ2-1	NA	CASSREDEQFF	TGCGCCAGCTCTCGAGAGGATGAGCAGTTCTTC
TRBV5-1	few	TRBJ1-1	NA	CASSLQAANTEAFF	TGCGCCAGCAGCTTACAGGCCGCTAACACTGAAGCTTTCTTT
TRBV13	NA	TRBJ2-3	NA	CASSWTMDTQYF	TGTGCCAGCAGCTGGACGATGGATACGCAGTATTTT
TRBV10-1	NA	TRBJ2-7	TRBD2	CASSEVSGSVEQYF	TGCGCCAGCAGTGAGGTTAGCGGGAGTGTCGAGCAGTACTTC
TRBV6-1	NA	TRBJ2-7	TRBD1	CASSPTGFYEQYF	TGTGCCAGCAGTCCGACAGGGTTCTACGAGCAGTACTTC
TRBV7-6	once	TRBJ2-1	NA	CASSHLITSSYNEQFF	TGTGCCAGCAGCCATTTAATTACGAGCTCCTACAATGAGCAGTTCTTC
TRBV5-1	NA	TRBJ2-7	NA	CASSLAGRSPSYEQYF	TGCGCCAGCAGCTTGGCCGGGCGCTCACCTTCCTACGAGCAGTACTTC
TRBV7-2	few	TRBJ1-2	NA	CASSSYRDQGYTF	TGTGCCAGCAGCTCCTACAGGGATCAGGGCTACACCTTC
TRBV7-2	NA	TRBJ2-1	NA	CASSSFPGHPYNEQFF	TGTGCCAGCAGCTCCTTCCCGGGCCATCCCTACAATGAGCAGTTCTTC
TRBV6-5	few	TRBJ2-3	NA	CASSYSTASTDTQYF	TGTGCCAGCAGTTACTCGACAGCCAGCACAGATACGCAGTATTTT
TRBV7-9	few	TRBJ2-1	TRBD2	CASSPVSGRTYNEQFF	TGTGCCAGCAGTCCAGTTAGCGGGAGGACCTACAATGAGCAGTTCTTC
TRBV20-1	few	TRBJ2-1	TRBD2	CSVGGLRVSPYNEQFF	TGCAGTGTGGGAGGGCTTAGGGTGTCCCCCTACAATGAGCAGTTCTTC
TRBV20-1	NA	TRBJ1-1	TRBD1	CSAVDRDENTEAFF	TGCAGTGCTGTCGACAGGGACGAGAACACTGAAGCTTTCTTT
TRBV7-6	few	TRBJ2-1	TRBD1	CASSLMGQSNEQFF	TGTGCCAGCAGCTTAATGGGACAGAGCAATGAGCAGTTCTTC
TRBV7-3	NA	TRBJ2-1	TRBD2	CASSSSGTKQFF	TGTGCCAGCAGCTCCTCGGGGACTAAGCAGTTCTTC
TRBV12-3/TRBV12-4	NA	TRBJ1-2	NA	CASRPDSPGDTF	TGTGCCAGCAGGCCAGACAGTCCTGGCGACACCTTC
TRBV12-3/TRBV12-4	NA	TRBJ2-2	NA	CASSYYGGPNTGELFF	TGTGCCAGCAGCTACTACGGAGGCCCGAACACCGGGGAGCTGTTTTTT